This T cell receptor (beta chain) is drawn from a study of identical twins. General study points: It was possible that invariant MAIT and iNKT cells partly confounded the zero-insertion analyses. Insertions were reduced in abundant cord blood beta clonotypes but not in memory repertoires. The same donors were not followed; conclusions instead depended on cross-sectional statistical analysis.

The CDR3 loop spans 15 amino acids. Germline CDR1 is SGHAT and CDR2 is FQNNGV. V lost 5 bases and J 6 bases, leaving 16 bases between the germline ends. In this sample, this clonotype turned up many times. What it recognizes is unknown. A universal primer site was created by template switching, with the cDNA bearing unique molecular identifiers. TCRdb fed the 5' RACE reads into MiXCR, producing one record per CDR3 protein. The table records some 710,000 distinct CDR3 sequences, 5.5% to 6.5% of them present only once. This receptor was obtained from a man aged 18 to 30 in good health. The sample taken for sequencing was naive T cells sorted from blood. The genes are TRBV11-2 and TRBJ2-2; D possibly corresponds to TRBD1 (5 bases). CDR3 coding DNA: TGTGCCAGCAGCCTCACCACAGGAAGGGCCGGGGAGCTGTTTTTT. It translates to CASSLTTGRAGELFF.